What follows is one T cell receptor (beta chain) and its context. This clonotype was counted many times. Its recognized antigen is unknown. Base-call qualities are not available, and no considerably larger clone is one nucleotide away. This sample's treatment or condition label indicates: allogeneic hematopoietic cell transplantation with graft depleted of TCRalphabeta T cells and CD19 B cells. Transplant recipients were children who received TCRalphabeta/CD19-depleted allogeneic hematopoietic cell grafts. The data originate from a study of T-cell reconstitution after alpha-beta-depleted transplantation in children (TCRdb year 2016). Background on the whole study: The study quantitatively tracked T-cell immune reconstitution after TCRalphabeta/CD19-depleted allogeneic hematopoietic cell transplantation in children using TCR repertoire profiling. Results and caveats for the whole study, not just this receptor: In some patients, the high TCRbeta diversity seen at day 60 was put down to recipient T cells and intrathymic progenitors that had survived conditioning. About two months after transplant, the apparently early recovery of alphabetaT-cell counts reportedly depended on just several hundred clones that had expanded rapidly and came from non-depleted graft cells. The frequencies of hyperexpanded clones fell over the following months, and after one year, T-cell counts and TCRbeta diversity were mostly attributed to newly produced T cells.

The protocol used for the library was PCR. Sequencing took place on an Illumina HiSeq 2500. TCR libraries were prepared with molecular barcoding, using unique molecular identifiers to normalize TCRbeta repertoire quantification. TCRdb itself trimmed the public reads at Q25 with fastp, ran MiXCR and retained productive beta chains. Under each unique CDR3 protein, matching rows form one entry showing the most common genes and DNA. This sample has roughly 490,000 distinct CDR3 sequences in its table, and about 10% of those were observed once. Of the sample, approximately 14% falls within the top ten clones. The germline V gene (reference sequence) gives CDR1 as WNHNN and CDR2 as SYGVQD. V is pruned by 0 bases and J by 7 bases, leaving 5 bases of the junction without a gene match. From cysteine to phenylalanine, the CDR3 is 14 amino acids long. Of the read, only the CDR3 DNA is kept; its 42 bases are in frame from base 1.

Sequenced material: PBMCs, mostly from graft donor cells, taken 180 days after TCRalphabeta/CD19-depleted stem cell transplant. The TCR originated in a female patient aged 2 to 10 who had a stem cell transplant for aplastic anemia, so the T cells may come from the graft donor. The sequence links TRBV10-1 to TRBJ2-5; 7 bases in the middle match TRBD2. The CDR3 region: CASSESSGMGTQYF. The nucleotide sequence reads TGCGCCAGCAGTGAGTCGAGCGGGATGGGGACCCAGTACTTC.